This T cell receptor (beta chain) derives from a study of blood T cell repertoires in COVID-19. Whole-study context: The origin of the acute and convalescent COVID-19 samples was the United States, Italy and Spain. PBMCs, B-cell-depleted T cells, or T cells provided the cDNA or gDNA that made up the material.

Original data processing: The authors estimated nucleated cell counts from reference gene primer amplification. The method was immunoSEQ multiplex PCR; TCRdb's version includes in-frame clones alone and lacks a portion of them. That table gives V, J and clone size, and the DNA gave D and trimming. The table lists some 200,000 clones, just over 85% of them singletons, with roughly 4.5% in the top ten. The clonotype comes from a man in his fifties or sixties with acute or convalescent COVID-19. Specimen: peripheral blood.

DNA for the CDR3: TGTGCCAGTACCCGGCGACAGGGGGGCGATGGCTACACCTTC. Its translation is CASTRRQGGDGYTF. The chain links TRBV19 to TRBJ1-2; 9 bases agree with TRBD1. CDR1 is LNHDA and CDR2 is SQIVND in the germline V gene (reference sequence). This CDR3 is built from 14 residues. V lost 7 bases, J lost 6 bases, and 9 bases stayed unmatched.